The next 23 T cell receptor beta chains were all read from a single sample in a study of blood T cell repertoires in COVID-19. Profiled with immunoSEQ multiplex PCR; TCRdb holds only in-frame clones, not every one. The sample lists 280,000 or so clones, about 91% occurring once. Sequences were obtained from peripheral blood. Receptors were obtained from a woman aged 25 to 39 who had recovered from COVID-19.

DNA of the CDR3: TGTGCCAGCAGTTCACTAGCGGCCTTTTACAATGAGCAGTTCTTC. It encodes CASSSLAAFYNEQFF. This sequence joins TRBV7-2 and TRBJ2-1; 8 bases match TRBD2. The CDR3 runs 15 residues. Germline assignment: CDR1 SGHTA and CDR2 FQGNSA. The junction had 8 bases not matched to a gene; V was cut back by 6 bases and J by 4 bases.

This chain links TRBV7-6 with TRBJ1-2, with D maybe TRBD1 (5 bases). The CDR3 runs 16 residues. Germline CDR1 and CDR2: SGHVS and FNYEAQ. V lost 5 bases and J lost 7, with 23 bases in between. Here the CDR3 reads CASSPRGGTPGSGYTF. As DNA, the CDR3 is TGTGCCAGCAGCCCACGGGGAGGGACCCCTGGCAGTGGCTACACCTTC.

This rearrangement joins TRBV7-2 to TRBJ1-2; TRBD1 matches at 10 bases. Germline V gene data show CDR1 as SGHTA and CDR2 as FQGNSA. Trimming took 1 base from V and 7 from J; bases not matched to a gene: 6. The CDR3 contains 15 residues. In DNA form, the CDR3 reads TGTGCCAGCAGCTTAGAGGGGACAGGGGCTGGTGGCTACACCTTC. Its protein product is CASSLEGTGAGGYTF.

Here the CDR3 reads CASSIDRTGRGYTF. The CDR3 bases are TGTGCCAGCAGCATAGACCGGACAGGTCGGGGCTACACCTTC. V and J are TRBV7-8 and TRBJ1-2, with TRBD1 identical over 7 bases. The CDR3 length is 14 residues. The trim removed 5 bases at V and 8 bases at J, leaving 11 bases unmatched. CDR1 is SGHVS, CDR2 FQNEAQ, per germline.

The chain employs TRBV6-5 and TRBJ1-2; D gene ambiguous. The germline V gene has CDR1 MNHEY and CDR2 SVGAGI. V was clipped by 0 bases and J by 8 bases, with 10 bases between them. The CDR3 is 13 residues long. The CDR3 loop reads CASSYSRLRGYTF. CDR3 in DNA: TGTGCCAGCAGTTACTCCCGACTCCGGGGCTACACCTTC.

The sample holds one count of this clone. The genes are TRBV30 and TRBJ1-6; D ambiguous. Trimming stripped 8 bases from V and 0 bases from J, with 11 bases between. Germline CDR1 and CDR2: GTSNPN and SVGIG (reference sequence). This CDR3 spans 14 amino acids. The CDR3 DNA reads TGTGCCAGCCGGGAGGCCTCCTATAATTCACCCCTCCACTTT. Protein sequence: CASREASYNSPLHF.

The chain combines TRBV7-9 with TRBJ1-2, with 8 bases that match TRBD1. The length of the CDR3 is 15 residues. The trim removed 2 bases at V and 6 bases at J, leaving 8 bases unmatched. CDR1 SEHNR and CDR2 FQNEAQ come from the germline V gene (reference sequence). The CDR3 DNA sequence: TGTGCCAGCAGCTTAAGCCCGACAGGGGCGGATGGCTACACCTTC. Translating it yields CASSLSPTGADGYTF.

The gene calls are TRBV7-2 and TRBJ2-3, with D perhaps TRBD1 (6 bases). With 3 bases removed from V and 2 bases from J, the gap between germline ends came to 15 bases. CDR1 SGHTA and CDR2 FQGNSA come from the germline V gene. CDR3 size: 16 residues. CDR3 protein: CASSFWGRPSTDTQYF. DNA of the CDR3: TGTGCCAGCAGCTTTTGGGGGCGCCCCTCCACAGATACGCAGTATTTT.

V is TRBV5-4 and J is TRBJ2-5; 10 nucleotides line up with TRBD2. The germline V gene encodes CDR1 SGHNT and CDR2 YYREEE (reference sequence). V shed 0 bases and J 5 bases; nucleotides not matched to a gene: 13. The CDR3 is 18 residues long. The CDR3 protein is CASSLDPSGGPGVETQYF. CDR3 DNA: TGTGCCAGCAGCTTGGATCCTAGCGGGGGCCCCGGTGTGGAGACCCAGTACTTC.

This clone was detected only a few times. J is TRBJ1-3 and V is TRBV7-6; D possibly corresponds to TRBD1 (6 bases). V shed 4 bases and J shed 4 bases, with 11 bases lying between them. Germline V gives CDR1 SGHVS, CDR2 FNYEAQ. The CDR3 extends over 14 amino acids. Here the CDR3 reads CASSSYQGGNTIYF. CDR3 DNA: TGTGCCAGCAGCTCCTACCAGGGGGGAAACACCATATATTTT.

The chain recombines TRBV2 with TRBJ2-3; D is unclear. The CDR3 spans 11 residues. Germline V lookup: CDR1 SNHLY, CDR2 FYNNEI. The germline V and J ends were trimmed by 4 bases and 4 bases, with 3 bases remaining between them. The CDR3 region is CASSAADTQYF. Written as DNA, the CDR3 is TGTGCCAGCAGTGCAGCAGATACGCAGTATTTT.

The sample holds one count of this clone. CDR3 in amino acids: CASSPVRGDYGYTF. The DNA for the CDR3 is TGTGCCAGCTCTCCCGTCAGGGGGGACTATGGCTACACCTTC. The J gene is TRBJ1-2, the V gene TRBV18, with 7 nucleotides matching TRBD1. The germline gives CDR1 KGHSH, CDR2 LQKENI. Trimming removed 6 bases from V and 3 bases from J; junction bases left unmatched: 7. CDR3 length equals 14 residues.

The rearrangement uses TRBV2 and TRBJ1-5, with TRBD1 matching 10 bases. Germline V lookup: CDR1 SNHLY, CDR2 FYNNEI. The CDR3 runs 15 residues. V dropped 4 bases and J dropped 1; count of bases not matched to a gene: 1. Here the CDR3 reads CASSGDRGSNQPQHF. The DNA of the CDR3 is TGTGCCAGCAGTGGGGACAGGGGAAGCAATCAGCCCCAGCATTTT.

The rearrangement links TRBV6-2 or TRBV6-3 to TRBJ2-7; 8 nucleotides line up with TRBD2. Per germline, CDR1 MNHEY and CDR2 SVGEGT. The CDR3 sequence is 16 residues long. The J segment lost 7 bases and the V segment lost 2 bases, leaving 13 bases of the junction unmatched. For the CDR3, the DNA is TGTGCCAGCAGTTACGGCCACTTTAGCGGGGTCGGGGAGCAGTACTTC. This sequence encodes CASSYGHFSGVGEQYF.

Here the CDR3 reads CASSFGDLGSPLHF. CDR3 DNA sequence: TGTGCCAGCTCTTTCGGGGATTTGGGTTCACCCCTCCACTTT. The J gene is TRBJ1-6, the V gene TRBV28; D not resolved. The CDR3 extends over 14 amino acids. With 8 bases removed from V and 9 bases from J, the gap between germline ends came to 17 bases. Germline CDR1 and CDR2: MDHEN and SYDVKM. Variable domain in full (rest from reference TRBV28 and TRBJ1-6): DVKVTQSSRYLVKRTGEKVFLECVQDMDHENMFWYRQDPGLGLRLIYFSYDVKMKEKGDIPEGYSVSREKKERFSLILESASTNQTSMYLCASSFGDLGSPLHFGNGTRLTVT.

As to this clone: An end of the junction does not agree with germline; a read error may underlie this. The chain recombines TRBV5-5 with TRBJ2-3; perhaps TRBD2 as D (5 bases). Germline V gene sequence: CDR1 SGHKS, CDR2 YYEKEE (reference sequence). This CDR3 has 14 amino acids. CDR3 region: CASTLDFAEDTQYF. The CDR3 DNA sequence: TGTGCCAGCACCTTGGACTTTGCGGAGGATACGCAGTATTTT.

The J gene is TRBJ2-7, the V gene TRBV4-2; D perhaps matches TRBD2 (6 bases). The CDR3 runs 14 residues. Trimming shortened V by 0 bases and J by 7 bases, and 13 bases separated the two germline ends. CDR1 LGHNA and CDR2 YNFKEQ come from the germline V gene. The CDR3 sequence is CASSQESAGREQYF. The CDR3 DNA reads as TGTGCCAGCAGCCAAGAGTCGGCAGGGAGGGAGCAGTACTTC.

This sequence joins TRBV4-3 and TRBJ2-5; tentative D call: TRBD1 (5 bases). Germline V CDR1 and CDR2: LGHNA, YSLEER. This CDR3 has 17 residues. Trimming removed 0 bases from V and 4 bases from J, with 18 bases in between. The CDR3 is CASSQDPWQGVIETQYF. The CDR3 region has the DNA TGCGCCAGCAGCCAAGATCCCTGGCAGGGTGTGATAGAGACCCAGTACTTC.

This chain links TRBV11-2 with TRBJ2-1; possibly TRBD1 for D (5 bases). The V gene's germline CDR1 is SGHAT and CDR2 FQNNGV. The CDR3 spans 17 residues. The germline V and J ends were trimmed by 2 bases and 2 bases, with 16 bases remaining between them. DNA of the CDR3: TGTGCCAGCAGCTTAAGAAGTCGTAAGGGGACCTACAATGAGCAGTTCTTC. Amino acid sequence: CASSLRSRKGTYNEQFF.

The V and J genes are TRBV7-9 and TRBJ2-1; TRBD2 agrees at 8 bases. Per the germline V gene, CDR1 is SEHNR and CDR2 is FQNEAQ (reference sequence). Trimming cost V 5 bases and J 3 bases; bases outside gene matches: 3. The CDR3 contains 14 residues. CDR3 amino acids: CASSQLADYNEQFF. CDR3 bases: TGTGCCAGCAGCCAACTAGCGGACTACAATGAGCAGTTCTTC.

The chain recombines TRBV3-1 (or the pseudogene TRBV3-2) with TRBJ2-3; 8 bases align to TRBD2. The V gene's germline CDR1 is LGHDT and CDR2 YNNKEL (reference sequence). The length of the CDR3 is 15 residues. Trimming took 4 bases from V and 7 from J; bases not matched to a gene: 10. The CDR3 DNA sequence: TGTGCCAGCAGCCGACCCGGGACTAGGGAGAATACGCAGTATTTT. Residues: CASSRPGTRENTQYF.

J is TRBJ2-5 and V is TRBV3-1 (or the pseudogene TRBV3-2); no firm D call. The V gene lost 0 bases and the J gene lost 5 bases, with 10 bases spanning the gap. The CDR3 has 14 amino acids. Germline values: CDR1 LGHDT, CDR2 YNNKEL (reference sequence). This chain's CDR3 is CASSQEKARETQYF. The CDR3 DNA reads as TGTGCCAGCAGCCAAGAGAAAGCTAGGGAGACCCAGTACTTC.

About this clone itself: Its ends do not fully match the called genes, so a read error is possible. The V call is TRBV4-3, the J call TRBJ2-7; D is possibly TRBD1 (5 bases). The CDR3 contains 14 residues. Germline-derived CDR1 and CDR2 are LGHNA and YSLEER. In DNA, the CDR3 is TGCGCCAGCAACCAAGCCACAGGCTCCTACGAGCAGTACTTC. It codes for CASNQATGSYEQYF.